The sequence of this T cell receptor beta chain was determined in a study of T cell repertoires in cytomegalovirus infection. Each CDR3 protein gets one entry after TCRdb re-called the reads with MiXCR. The data show 130,000 or so distinct CDR3 sequences, about 6.3% seen once. This receptor was obtained from a human donor in good health (CMV status not recorded). Some clones in this sample may be carry-over from other donors' samples. Sequencing was performed on PBMCs.

The CDR3 DNA reads TGCAGCGCCGGGGGCGAGGCTAACACAGATACGCAGTATTTT. Its translation is CSAGGEANTDTQYF. This chain joins TRBV29-1 and TRBJ2-3; D is tentatively TRBD1 or TRBD2 (6 bases each). Germline CDR1 and CDR2: SQVTM and ANQGSEA. The CDR3 length is 14 residues. V lost 7 bases to trimming and J lost 2 bases, with 16 bases between them.